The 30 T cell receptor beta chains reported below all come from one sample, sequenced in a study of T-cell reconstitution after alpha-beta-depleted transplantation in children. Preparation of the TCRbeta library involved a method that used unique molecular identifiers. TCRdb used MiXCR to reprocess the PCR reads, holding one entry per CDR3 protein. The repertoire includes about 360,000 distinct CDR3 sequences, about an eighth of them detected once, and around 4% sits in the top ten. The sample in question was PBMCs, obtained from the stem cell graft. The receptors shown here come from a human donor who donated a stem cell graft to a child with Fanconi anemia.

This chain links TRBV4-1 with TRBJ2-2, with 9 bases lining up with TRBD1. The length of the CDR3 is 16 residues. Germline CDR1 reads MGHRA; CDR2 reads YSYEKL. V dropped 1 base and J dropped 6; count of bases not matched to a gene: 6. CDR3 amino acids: CASSQGARQGAGELFF. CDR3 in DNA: TGCGCCAGCAGCCAAGGAGCGAGACAGGGGGCCGGGGAGCTGTTTTTT.

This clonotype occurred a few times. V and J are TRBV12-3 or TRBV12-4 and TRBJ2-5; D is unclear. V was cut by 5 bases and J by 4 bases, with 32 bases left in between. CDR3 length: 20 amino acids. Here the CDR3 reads CASSGYPRLQETQYRETQYF. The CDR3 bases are TGTGCCAGCAGTGGATACCCACGTCTCCAAGAGACCCAGTACAGAGAGACCCAGTACTTC.

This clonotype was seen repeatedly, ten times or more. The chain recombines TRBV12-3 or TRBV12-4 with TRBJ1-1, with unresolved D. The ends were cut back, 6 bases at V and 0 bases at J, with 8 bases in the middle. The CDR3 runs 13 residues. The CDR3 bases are TGTGCCAGCAGCCCTACAATGAACACTGAAGCTTTCTTT. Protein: CASSPTMNTEAFF.

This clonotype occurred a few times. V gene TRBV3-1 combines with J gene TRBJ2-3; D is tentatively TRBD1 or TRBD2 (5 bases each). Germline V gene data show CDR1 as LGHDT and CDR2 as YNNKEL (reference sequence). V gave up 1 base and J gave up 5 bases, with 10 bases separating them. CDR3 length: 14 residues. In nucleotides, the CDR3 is TGTGCCAGCAGCCAAGGGGTGGGGGAAGATACGCAGTATTTT. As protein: CASSQGVGEDTQYF.

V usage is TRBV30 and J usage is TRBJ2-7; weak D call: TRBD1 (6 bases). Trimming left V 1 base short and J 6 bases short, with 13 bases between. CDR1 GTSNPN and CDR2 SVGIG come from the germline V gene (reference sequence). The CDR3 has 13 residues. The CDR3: CAWSARKGGEQYF. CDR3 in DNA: TGTGCCTGGAGTGCAAGGAAAGGGGGCGAGCAGTACTTC.

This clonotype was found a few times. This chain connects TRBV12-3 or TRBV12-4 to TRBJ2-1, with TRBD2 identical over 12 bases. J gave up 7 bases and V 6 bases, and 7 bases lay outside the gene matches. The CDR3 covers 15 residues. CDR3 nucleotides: TGTGCCAGCAGCTTATCTAGCGGGGGGGCGAATGAGCAGTTCTTC. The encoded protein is CASSLSSGGANEQFF.

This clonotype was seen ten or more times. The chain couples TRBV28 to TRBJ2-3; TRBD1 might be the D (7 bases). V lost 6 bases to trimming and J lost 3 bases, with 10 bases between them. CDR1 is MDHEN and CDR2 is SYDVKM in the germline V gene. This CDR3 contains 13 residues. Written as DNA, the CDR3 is TGTGCCAGCAGGGAGGGACAGACAGATACGCAGTATTTT. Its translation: CASREGQTDTQYF.

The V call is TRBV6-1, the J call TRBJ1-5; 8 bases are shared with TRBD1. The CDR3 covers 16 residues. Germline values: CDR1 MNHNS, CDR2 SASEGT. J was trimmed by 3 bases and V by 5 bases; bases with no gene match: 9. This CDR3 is CASSTRTGNPNQPQHF. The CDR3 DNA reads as TGTGCCAGCAGTACGCGGACAGGGAACCCCAATCAGCCCCAGCATTTT.

Here the CDR3 reads CASSPRWDRGPKNIQYF. CDR3 sequence (DNA): TGTGCCAGCAGCCCCAGATGGGACAGGGGACCCAAAAACATTCAGTACTTC. The rearrangement uses TRBV7-2 and TRBJ2-4; 10 nucleotides align to TRBD1. Trimming removed 5 bases from V and 2 bases from J; junction bases left unmatched: 9. Looked up from germline, CDR1 is SGHTA and CDR2 is FQGNSA. CDR3 size: 17 residues.

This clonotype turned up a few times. The CDR3, as DNA: TGTGCCAGCAGTGCCCAACTAGCGGGGGGTGCCTACGAGCAGTACTTC. Encoded protein: CASSAQLAGGAYEQYF. The rearrangement joins TRBV6-2 or TRBV6-3 to TRBJ2-7, with TRBD2 matching 12 bases. The CDR3 sequence is 16 residues long. With 5 bases clipped from V and 2 bases from J, the junction kept 7 bases outside the gene matches. The germline V gene encodes CDR1 MNHEY and CDR2 SVGEGT.

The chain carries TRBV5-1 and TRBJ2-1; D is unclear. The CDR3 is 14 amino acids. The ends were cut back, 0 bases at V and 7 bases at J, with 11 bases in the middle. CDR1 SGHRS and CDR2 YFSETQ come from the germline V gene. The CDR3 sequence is CASSLEVGVNEQFF. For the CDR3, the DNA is TGCGCCAGCAGCTTGGAGGTTGGCGTTAATGAGCAGTTCTTC. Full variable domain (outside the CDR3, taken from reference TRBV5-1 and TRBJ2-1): KAGVTQTPRYLIKTRGQQVTLSCSPISGHRSVSWYQQTPGQGLQFLFEYFSETQRNKGNFPGRFSGRQFSNSRSEMNVSTLELGDSALYLCASSLEVGVNEQFFGPGTRLTVL.

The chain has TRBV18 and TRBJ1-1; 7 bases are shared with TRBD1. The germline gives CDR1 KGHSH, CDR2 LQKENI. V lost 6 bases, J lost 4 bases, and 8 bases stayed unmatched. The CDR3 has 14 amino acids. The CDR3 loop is CASSLGEGATEAFF. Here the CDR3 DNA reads TGTGCCAGCTCCCTGGGCGAGGGGGCCACTGAAGCTTTCTTT.

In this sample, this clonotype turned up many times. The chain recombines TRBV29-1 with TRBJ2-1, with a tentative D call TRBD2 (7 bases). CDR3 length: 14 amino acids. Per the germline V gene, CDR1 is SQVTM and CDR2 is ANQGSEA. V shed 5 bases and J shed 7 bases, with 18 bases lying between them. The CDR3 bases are TGCAGCGTTCGATTGTGGGGGCGGGGGAATGAGCAGTTCTTC. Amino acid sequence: CSVRLWGRGNEQFF.

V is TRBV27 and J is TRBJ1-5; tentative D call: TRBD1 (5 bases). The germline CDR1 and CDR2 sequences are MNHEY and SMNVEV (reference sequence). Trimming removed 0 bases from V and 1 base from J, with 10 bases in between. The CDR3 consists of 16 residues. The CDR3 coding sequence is TGTGCCAGCAGTTTATCGCCGGGGGGAAGCAATCAGCCCCAGCATTTT. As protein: CASSLSPGGSNQPQHF.

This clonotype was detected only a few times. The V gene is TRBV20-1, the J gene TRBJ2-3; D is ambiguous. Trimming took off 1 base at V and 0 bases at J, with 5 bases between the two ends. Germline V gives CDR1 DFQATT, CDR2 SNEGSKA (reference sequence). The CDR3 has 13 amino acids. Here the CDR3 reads CSARGHSTDTQYF. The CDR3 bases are TGCAGTGCTAGAGGTCATAGCACAGATACGCAGTATTTT.

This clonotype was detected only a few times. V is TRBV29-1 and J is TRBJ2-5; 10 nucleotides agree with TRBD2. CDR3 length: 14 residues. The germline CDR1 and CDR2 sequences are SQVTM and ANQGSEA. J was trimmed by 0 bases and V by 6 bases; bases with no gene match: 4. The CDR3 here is CSVSAGGYQETQYF. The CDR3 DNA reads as TGCAGCGTCTCAGCGGGGGGGTACCAAGAGACCCAGTACTTC.

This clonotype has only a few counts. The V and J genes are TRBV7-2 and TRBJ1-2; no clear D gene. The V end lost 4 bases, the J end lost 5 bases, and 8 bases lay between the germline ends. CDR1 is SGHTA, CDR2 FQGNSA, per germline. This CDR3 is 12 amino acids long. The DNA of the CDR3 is TGTGCCAGCAGCTCAGAGTATTATGGCTACACCTTC. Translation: CASSSEYYGYTF.

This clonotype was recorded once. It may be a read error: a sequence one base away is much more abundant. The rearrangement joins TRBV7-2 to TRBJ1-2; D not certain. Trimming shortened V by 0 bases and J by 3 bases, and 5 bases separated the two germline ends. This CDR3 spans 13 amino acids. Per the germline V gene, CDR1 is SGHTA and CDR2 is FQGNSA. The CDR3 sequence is CASSLARDYGYTF. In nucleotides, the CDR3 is TGTGCCAGCAGCTTAGCGCGGGACTATGGCTACACCTTC.

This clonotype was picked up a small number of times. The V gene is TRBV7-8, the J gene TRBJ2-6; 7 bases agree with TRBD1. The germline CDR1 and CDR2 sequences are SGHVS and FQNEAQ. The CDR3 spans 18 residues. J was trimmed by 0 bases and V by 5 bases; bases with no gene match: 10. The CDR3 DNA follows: TGTGCCAGCAGCCTCCGGGACAGTGGGTTCTCTGGGGCCAACGTCCTGACTTTC. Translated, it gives CASSLRDSGFSGANVLTF.

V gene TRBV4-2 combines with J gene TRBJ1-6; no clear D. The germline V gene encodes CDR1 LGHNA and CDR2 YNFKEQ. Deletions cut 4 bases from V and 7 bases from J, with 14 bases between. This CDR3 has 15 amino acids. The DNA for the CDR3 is TGTGCCAGCAGCCCGGCCGCAGTCCAGAATTCACCCCTCCACTTT. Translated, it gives CASSPAAVQNSPLHF.

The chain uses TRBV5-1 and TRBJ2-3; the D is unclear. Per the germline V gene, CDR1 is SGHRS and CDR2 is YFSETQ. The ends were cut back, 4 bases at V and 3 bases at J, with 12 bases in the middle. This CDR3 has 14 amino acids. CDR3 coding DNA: TGCGCCAGCAGCATCCTTAGTGGGACAGATACGCAGTATTTT. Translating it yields CASSILSGTDTQYF.

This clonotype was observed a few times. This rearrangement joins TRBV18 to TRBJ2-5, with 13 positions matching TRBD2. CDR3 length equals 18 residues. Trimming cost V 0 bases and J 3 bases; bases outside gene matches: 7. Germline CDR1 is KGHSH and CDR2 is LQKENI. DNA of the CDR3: TGTGCCAGCTCACCACCAACCGGGACTAGCGGGGTCAAAGAGACCCAGTACTTC. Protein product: CASSPPTGTSGVKETQYF.

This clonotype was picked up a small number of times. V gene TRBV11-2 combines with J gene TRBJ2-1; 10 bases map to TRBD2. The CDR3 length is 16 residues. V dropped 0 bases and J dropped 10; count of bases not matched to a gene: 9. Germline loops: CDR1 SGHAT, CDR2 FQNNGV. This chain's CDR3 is CASSLDLAGGSREQFF. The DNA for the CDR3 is TGTGCCAGCAGCTTAGATTTAGCGGGGGGCTCTCGGGAGCAGTTCTTC. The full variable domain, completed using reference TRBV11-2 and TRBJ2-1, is EAGVAQSPRYKIIEKRQSVAFWCNPISGHATLYWYQQILGQGPKLLIQFQNNGVVDDSQLPKDRFSAERLKGVDSTLKIQPAKLEDSAVYLCASSLDLAGGSREQFFGPGTRLTVL.

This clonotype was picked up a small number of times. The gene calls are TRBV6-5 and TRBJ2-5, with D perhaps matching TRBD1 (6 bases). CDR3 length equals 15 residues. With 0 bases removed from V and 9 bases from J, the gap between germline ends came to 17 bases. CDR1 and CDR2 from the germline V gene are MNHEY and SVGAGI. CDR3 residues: CASSYSRVLGAAQYF. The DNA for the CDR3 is TGTGCCAGCAGTTACTCCAGGGTCCTGGGGGCGGCCCAGTACTTC.

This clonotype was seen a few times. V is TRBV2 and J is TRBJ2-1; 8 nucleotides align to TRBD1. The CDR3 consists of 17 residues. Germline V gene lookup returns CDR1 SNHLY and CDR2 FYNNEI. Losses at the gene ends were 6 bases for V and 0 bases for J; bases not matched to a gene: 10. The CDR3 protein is CASSFYSTGDSYNEQFF. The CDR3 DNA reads TGTGCCAGCAGCTTCTATTCGACAGGGGACTCCTACAATGAGCAGTTCTTC.

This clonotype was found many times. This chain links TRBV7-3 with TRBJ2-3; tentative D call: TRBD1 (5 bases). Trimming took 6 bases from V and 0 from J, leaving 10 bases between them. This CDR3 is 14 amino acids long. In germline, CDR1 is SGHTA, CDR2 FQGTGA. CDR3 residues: CASRWTKSTDTQYF. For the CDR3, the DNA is TGTGCCAGCAGGTGGACAAAAAGCACAGATACGCAGTATTTT.

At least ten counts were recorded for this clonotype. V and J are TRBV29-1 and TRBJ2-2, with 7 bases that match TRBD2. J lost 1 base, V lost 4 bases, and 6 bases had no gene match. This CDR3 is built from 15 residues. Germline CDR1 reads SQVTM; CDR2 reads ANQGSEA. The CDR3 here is CSVGAGSMNTGELFF. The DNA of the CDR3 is TGCAGCGTTGGAGCGGGGTCGATGAACACCGGGGAGCTGTTTTTT.

The CDR3 is CASSPGPNNQPQHF. The CDR3 DNA sequence: TGTGCCAGCAGTCCGGGACCGAACAATCAGCCCCAGCATTTT. The genes are TRBV12-3 or TRBV12-4 and TRBJ1-5; perhaps TRBD1 as D (5 bases). The CDR3 length is 14 residues. The V end lost 5 bases, the J end lost 3 bases, and 11 bases lay between the germline ends.

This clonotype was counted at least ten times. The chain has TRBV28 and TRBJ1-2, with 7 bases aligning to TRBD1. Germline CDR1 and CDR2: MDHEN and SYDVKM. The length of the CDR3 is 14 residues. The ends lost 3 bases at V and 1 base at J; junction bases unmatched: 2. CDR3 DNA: TGTGCCAGCAGTTTGGGACAGTTTAACTATGGCTACACCTTC. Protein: CASSLGQFNYGYTF.

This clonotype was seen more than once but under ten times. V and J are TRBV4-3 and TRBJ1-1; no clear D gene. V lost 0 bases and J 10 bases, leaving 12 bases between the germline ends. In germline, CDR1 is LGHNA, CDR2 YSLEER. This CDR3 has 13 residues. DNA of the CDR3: TGCGCCAGCAGCCAAGACCCCCGGGAGGGAGCTTTCTTT. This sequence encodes CASSQDPREGAFF.